Below, 3 T cell receptor beta chains from the same sample are listed, as sequenced in a study of blood T cell repertoires in COVID-19. TCRdb keeps only in-frame clones here, not all; method: immunoSEQ multiplex PCR. The data hold a few hundred thousand clones, with approximately 90% observed a single time. What was sequenced was peripheral blood. The receptors were gathered from a man aged 55 to 70 who had recovered from COVID-19.

The chain has TRBV6-5 and TRBJ2-5, with D tentatively TRBD1 (6 bases). The germline CDR1 and CDR2 sequences are MNHEY and SVGAGI. This CDR3 is built from 15 residues. The V and J ends lost 4 bases and 5 bases respectively, with 17 bases between them. The CDR3 region is CASSSLTGMWETQYF. The CDR3 nucleotides are TGTGCCAGCAGTTCCCTCACAGGGATGTGGGAGACCCAGTACTTC.

The chain uses TRBV19 and TRBJ2-6; D uncertain. Germline loops: CDR1 LNHDA, CDR2 SQIVND (reference sequence). The ends were cut back, 7 bases at V and 0 bases at J, with 10 bases in the middle. The CDR3 is 15 residues long. As DNA, the CDR3 is TGTGCCAGTACCCCGGTAGACTCTGGGGCCAACGTCCTGACTTTC. Translation: CASTPVDSGANVLTF.

V usage is TRBV2 and J usage is TRBJ2-3, with 14 bases fitting TRBD2. Per germline, CDR1 SNHLY and CDR2 FYNNEI. This CDR3 has 19 amino acids. J was trimmed by 1 base and V by 3 bases; bases with no gene match: 9. CDR3 residues: CASSDQRPGLAGGTDTQYF. In DNA, the CDR3 is TGTGCCAGCAGTGACCAGCGGCCGGGACTAGCGGGGGGCACAGATACGCAGTATTTT.